This TCR beta chain was sequenced in a study of cytomegalovirus exposure and HLA in healthy donors. For the study at large: Later, an analysis reported that the approximately 120 validation repertoires had used the same platform as the 666 first-cohort repertoires.

General observations from the study: Rarity held for most TCR sequences, but there were some public TCRs that occurred in many donors. Per published reports, the classifier diagnosed cytomegalovirus status with high specificity and sensitivity. There were about 160 TCR beta chains listed as cytomegalovirus-associated.

In germline, CDR1 is LGHNT, CDR2 FRNRAP. This CDR3 is 12 amino acids long. V lost 9 bases to trimming and J lost 5 bases; unmatched junction nucleotides: 6. The protocol was immunoSEQ multiplex PCR, while the TCRdb copy is restricted to in-frame clones and leaves out a portion. In the table there are under 130,000 clones, 85% to 90% of which are singletons. Details on this clone: Its antigen is currently unknown.

The chain links TRBV12-5 to TRBJ2-7; 8 bases match TRBD2. The TCR originated in a woman aged 18-29 years in good health and CMV-seropositive. Sequenced sample: PBMCs. CDR3 in amino acids: CASEGLEDEQYF. The DNA for the CDR3 is TGTGCTAGCGAGGGACTAGAGGACGAGCAGTACTTC.